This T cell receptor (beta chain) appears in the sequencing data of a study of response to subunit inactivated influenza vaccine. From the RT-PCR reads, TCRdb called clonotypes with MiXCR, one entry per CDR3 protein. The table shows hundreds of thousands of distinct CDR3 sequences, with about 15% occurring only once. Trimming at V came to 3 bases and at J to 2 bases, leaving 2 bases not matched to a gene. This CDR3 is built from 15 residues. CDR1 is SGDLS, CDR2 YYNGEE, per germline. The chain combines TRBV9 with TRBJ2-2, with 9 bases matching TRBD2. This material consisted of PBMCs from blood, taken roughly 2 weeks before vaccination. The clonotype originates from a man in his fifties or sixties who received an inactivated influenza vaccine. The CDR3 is CASSATSGNTGELFF. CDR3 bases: TGTGCCAGCAGCGCGACTAGCGGAAACACCGGGGAGCTGTTTTTT.